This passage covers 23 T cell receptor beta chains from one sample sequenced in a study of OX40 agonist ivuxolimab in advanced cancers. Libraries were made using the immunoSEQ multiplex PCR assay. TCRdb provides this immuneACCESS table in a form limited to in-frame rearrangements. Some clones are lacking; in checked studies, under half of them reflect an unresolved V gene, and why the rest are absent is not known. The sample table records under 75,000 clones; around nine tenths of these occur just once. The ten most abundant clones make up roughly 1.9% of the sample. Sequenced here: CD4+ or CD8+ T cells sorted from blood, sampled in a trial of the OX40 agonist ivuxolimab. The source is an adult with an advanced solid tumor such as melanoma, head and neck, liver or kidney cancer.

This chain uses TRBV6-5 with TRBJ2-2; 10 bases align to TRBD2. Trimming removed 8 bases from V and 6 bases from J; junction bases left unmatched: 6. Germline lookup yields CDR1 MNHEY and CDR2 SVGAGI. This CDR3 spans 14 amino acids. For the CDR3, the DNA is TGTGCCAGCCGAGCGGGGGGGCGTCCCGGGGAGCTGTTTTTT. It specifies CASRAGGRPGELFF.

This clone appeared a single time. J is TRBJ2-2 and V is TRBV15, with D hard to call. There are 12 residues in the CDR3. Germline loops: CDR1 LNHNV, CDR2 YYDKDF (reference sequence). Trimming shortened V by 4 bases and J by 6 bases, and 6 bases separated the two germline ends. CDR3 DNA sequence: TGTGCCACCAGCATTGAGGCCGGGGAGCTGTTTTTT. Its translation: CATSIEAGELFF.

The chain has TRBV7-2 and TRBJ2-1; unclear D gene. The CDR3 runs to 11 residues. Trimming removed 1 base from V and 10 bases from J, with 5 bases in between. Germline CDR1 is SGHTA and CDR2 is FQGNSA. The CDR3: CASSLGGEQFF. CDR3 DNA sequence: TGTGCCAGCAGCTTAGGCGGCGAGCAGTTCTTC.

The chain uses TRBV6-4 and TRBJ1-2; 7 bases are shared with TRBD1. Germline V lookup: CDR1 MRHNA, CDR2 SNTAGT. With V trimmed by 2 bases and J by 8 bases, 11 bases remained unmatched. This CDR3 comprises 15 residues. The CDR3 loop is CASSDGNRGVGGYTF. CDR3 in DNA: TGTGCCAGCAGTGACGGTAACAGGGGAGTAGGCGGCTACACCTTC.

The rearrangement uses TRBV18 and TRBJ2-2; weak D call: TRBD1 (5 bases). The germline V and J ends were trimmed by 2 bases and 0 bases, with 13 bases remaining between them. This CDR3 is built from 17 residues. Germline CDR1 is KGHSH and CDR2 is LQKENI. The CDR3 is CASSPVSQGTNTGELFF. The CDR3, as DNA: TGTGCCAGCTCACCAGTTTCGCAGGGAACGAACACCGGGGAGCTGTTTTTT. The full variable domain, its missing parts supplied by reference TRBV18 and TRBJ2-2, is NAGVMQNPRHLVRRRGQEARLRCSPMKGHSHVYWYRQLPEEGLKFMVYLQKENIIDESGMPKERFSAEFPKEGPSILRIQQVVRGDSAAYFCASSPVSQGTNTGELFFGEGSRLTVL.

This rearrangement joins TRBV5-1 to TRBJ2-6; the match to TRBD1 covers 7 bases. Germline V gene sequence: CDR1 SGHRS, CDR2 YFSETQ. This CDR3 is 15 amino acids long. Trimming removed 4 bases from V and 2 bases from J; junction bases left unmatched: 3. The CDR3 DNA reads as TGCGCCAGCAGCCTAACAGGGGCTGGGGCCAACGTCCTGACTTTC. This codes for CASSLTGAGANVLTF.

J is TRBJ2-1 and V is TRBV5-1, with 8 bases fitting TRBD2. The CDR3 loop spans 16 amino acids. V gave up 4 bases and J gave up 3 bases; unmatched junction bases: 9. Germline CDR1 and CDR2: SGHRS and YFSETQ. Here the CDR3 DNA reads TGCGCCAGCAGCCCCCCCCCGCGGGGGGTCTACAATGAGCAGTTCTTC. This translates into CASSPPPRGVYNEQFF.

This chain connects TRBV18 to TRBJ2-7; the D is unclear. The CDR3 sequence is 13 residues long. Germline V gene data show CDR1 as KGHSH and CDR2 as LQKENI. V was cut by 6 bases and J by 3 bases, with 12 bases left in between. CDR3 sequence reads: CASSPDGFYEQYF. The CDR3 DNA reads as TGTGCCAGCTCGCCTGACGGGTTCTACGAGCAGTACTTC.

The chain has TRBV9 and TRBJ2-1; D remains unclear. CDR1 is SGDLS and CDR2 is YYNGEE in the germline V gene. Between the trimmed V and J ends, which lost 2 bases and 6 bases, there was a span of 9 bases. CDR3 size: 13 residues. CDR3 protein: CASSVSRFNEQFF. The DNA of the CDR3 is TGTGCCAGCAGCGTGAGTAGATTCAATGAGCAGTTCTTC.

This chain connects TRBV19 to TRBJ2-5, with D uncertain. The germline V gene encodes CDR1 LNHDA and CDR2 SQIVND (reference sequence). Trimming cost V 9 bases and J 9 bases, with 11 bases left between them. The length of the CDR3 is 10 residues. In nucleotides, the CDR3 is TGTGCCAGCGGACCGTTGGCCCAGTACTTC. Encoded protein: CASGPLAQYF.

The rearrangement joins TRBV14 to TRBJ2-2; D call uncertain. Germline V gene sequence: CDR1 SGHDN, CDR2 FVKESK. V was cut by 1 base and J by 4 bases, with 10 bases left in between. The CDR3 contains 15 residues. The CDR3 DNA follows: TGTGCCAGCAGCCAAGCCTCGATGTTCACCGGGGAGCTGTTTTTT. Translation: CASSQASMFTGELFF.

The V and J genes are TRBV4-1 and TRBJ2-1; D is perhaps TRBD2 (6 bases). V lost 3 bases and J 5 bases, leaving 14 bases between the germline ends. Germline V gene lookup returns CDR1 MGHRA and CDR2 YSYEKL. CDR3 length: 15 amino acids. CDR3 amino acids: CASSQWGLANNEQFF. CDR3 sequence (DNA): TGCGCCAGCAGCCAGTGGGGACTCGCTAACAATGAGCAGTTCTTC.

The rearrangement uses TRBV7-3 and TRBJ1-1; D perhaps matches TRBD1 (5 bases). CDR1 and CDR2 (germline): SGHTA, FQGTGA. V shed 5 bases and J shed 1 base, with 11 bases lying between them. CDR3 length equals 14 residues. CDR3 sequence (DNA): TGTGCCAGCAGCCTCGGGACCGCGAACACTGAAGCTTTCTTT. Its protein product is CASSLGTANTEAFF.

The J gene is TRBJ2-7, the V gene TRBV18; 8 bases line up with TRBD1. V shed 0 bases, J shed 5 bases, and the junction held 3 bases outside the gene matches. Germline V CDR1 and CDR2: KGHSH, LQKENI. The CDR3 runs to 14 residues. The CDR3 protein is CASSPPMGQDEQYF. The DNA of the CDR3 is TGTGCCAGCTCACCACCGATGGGACAGGACGAGCAGTACTTC.

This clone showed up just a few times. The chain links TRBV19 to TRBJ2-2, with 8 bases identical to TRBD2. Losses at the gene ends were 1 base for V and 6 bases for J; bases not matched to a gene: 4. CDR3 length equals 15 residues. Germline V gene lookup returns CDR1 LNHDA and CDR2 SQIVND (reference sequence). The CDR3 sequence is CASSIGRAGAGELFF. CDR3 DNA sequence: TGTGCCAGTAGTATAGGGAGAGCGGGGGCCGGGGAGCTGTTTTTT. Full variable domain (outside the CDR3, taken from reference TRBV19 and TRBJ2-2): DGGITQSPKYLFRKEGQNVTLSCEQNLNHDAMYWYRQDPGQGLRLIYYSQIVNDFQKGDIAEGYSVSREKKESFPLTVTSAQKNPTAFYLCASSIGRAGAGELFFGEGSRLTVL.

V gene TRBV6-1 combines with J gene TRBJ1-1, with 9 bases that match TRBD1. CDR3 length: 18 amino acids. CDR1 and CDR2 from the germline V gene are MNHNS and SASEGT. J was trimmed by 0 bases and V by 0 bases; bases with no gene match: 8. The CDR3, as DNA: TGTGCCAGCAGTGAAGCTACAGGGGGCCTCTTTATGAACACTGAAGCTTTCTTT. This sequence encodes CASSEATGGLFMNTEAFF.

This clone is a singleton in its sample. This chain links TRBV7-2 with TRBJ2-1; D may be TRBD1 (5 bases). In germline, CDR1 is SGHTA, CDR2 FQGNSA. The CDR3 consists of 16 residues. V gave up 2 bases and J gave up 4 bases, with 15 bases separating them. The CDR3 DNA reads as TGTGCCAGCAGCTTAATGGTGACAGCCGCTTACAATGAGCAGTTCTTC. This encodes CASSLMVTAAYNEQFF.

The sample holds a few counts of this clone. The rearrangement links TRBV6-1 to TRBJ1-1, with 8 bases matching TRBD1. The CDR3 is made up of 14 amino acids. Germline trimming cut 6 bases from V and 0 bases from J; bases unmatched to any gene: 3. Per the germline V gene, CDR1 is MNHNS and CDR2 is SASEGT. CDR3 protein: CASRAGGLNTEAFF. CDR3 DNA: TGTGCCAGCAGGGCAGGGGGCTTGAACACTGAAGCTTTCTTT.

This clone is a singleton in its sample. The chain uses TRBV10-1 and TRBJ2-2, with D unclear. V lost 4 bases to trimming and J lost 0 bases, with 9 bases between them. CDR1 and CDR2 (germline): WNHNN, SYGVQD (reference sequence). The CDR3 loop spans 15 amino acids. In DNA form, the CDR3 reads TGCGCCAGCAGTGCCACAGCTCCGAACACCGGGGAGCTGTTTTTT. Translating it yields CASSATAPNTGELFF.

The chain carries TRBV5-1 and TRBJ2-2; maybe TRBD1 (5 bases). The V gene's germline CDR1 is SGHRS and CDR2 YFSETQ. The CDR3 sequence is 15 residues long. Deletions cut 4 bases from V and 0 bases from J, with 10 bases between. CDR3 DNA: TGCGCCAGCAGCCCGGACACTACGAACACCGGGGAGCTGTTTTTT. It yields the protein CASSPDTTNTGELFF. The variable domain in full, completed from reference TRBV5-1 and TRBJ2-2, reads KAGVTQTPRYLIKTRGQQVTLSCSPISGHRSVSWYQQTPGQGLQFLFEYFSETQRNKGNFPGRFSGRQFSNSRSEMNVSTLELGDSALYLCASSPDTTNTGELFFGEGSRLTVL.

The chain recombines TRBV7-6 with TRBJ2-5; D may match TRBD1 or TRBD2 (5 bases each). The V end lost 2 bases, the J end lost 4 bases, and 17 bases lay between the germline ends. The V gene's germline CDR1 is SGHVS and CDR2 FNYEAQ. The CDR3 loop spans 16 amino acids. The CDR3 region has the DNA TGTGCCAGCAGCTTAACGGTTTCGGGGCCCCCAGAGACCCAGTACTTC. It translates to CASSLTVSGPPETQYF.

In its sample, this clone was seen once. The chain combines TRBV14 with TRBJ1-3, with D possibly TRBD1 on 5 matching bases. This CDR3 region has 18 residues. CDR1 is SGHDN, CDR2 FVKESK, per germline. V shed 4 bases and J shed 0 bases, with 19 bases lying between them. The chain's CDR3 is CASSPLRGKAFSGNTIYF. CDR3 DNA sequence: TGTGCCAGCAGCCCCTTGAGGGGAAAGGCCTTCTCTGGAAACACCATATATTTT.

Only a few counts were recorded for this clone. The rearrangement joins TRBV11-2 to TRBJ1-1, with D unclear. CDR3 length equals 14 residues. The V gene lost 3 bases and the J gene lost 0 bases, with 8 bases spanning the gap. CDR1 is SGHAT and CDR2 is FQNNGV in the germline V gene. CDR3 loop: CASSFGNLNTEAFF. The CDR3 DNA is TGTGCCAGCAGCTTTGGGAACTTGAACACTGAAGCTTTCTTT.